The rows below give T cell receptor beta chains drawn from one sample of a study of OX40 agonist ivuxolimab in advanced cancers. The data were produced by immunoSEQ multiplex PCR, yet TCRdb's version contains in-frame clones alone and is incomplete. The sample holds more than 65,000 clones; about 91% are singletons and the top ten take 0.45% to 0.6%. Sample: CD4+ or CD8+ T cells sorted from blood, taken in a trial of the OX40 agonist ivuxolimab. All receptors derive from an adult with an advanced solid tumor such as melanoma, head and neck, liver or kidney cancer. The CDR3 runs from the conserved cysteine through the conserved F or W. The D gene is left open where the match is weak. A clone size is listed for some rows: how often the clone was seen (once, few, many), or a class if it is expanded.

d_call	clone_size	j_call	v_call	cdr3_nt	cdr3_aa
-	-	TRBJ1-2	TRBV2	TGTGCCAGCAGTGAAGCCCGAGAATCCCGGGACAAGGGGACACCCTATGGCTACACCTTC	CASSEARESRDKGTPYGYTF
-	-	TRBJ2-5	TRBV10-3	TGTGCCATCAGTAAGGGACTTGAACAAGAGACCCAGTACTTC	CAISKGLEQETQYF
TRBD1	-	TRBJ2-3	TRBV28	TGTGCCAGCAGTTTCCCGCCCGGGACAGGGAAGACAGATACGCAGTATTTT	CASSFPPGTGKTDTQYF
-	-	TRBJ1-5	TRBV30	TGTGCCTGGAGCGGGCAGGGACTGGAGCCCCAGCATTTT	CAWSGQGLEPQHF
-	-	TRBJ1-2	TRBV6-1	TGTGCCAGTGCAGGGCAGAGCCTTATCTATGGCTACACCTTC	CASAGQSLIYGYTF
TRBD2	-	TRBJ2-6	TRBV7-6	TGTGCCAGCAGCTTAGCGGGGGGGGCTGGGGCCAACGTCCTGACTTTC	CASSLAGGAGANVLTF
TRBD1	-	TRBJ1-6	TRBV6-5	TGTGCCAGCAGTGGACAGGGAGATAATTCACCCCTCCACTTT	CASSGQGDNSPLHF
-	-	TRBJ2-5	TRBV14	TGTGCCAGCCGAGCGATCGGGGCGTGGTTAGAGACCCAGTACTTC	CASRAIGAWLETQYF
-	-	TRBJ2-2	TRBV29-1	TGCAGCGTCTCACGGGGCACCGGGGAGCTGTTTTTT	CSVSRGTGELFF
-	-	TRBJ1-1	TRBV6-6	TGTGCCAGCATTCAGAGGCGGGAAACTGAAGCTTTCTTT	CASIQRRETEAFF
-	-	TRBJ1-3	TRBV5-8	TGTGCCAGCAGCTTATACGGTAACACCATATATTTT	CASSLYGNTIYF
TRBD1	-	TRBJ2-7	TRBV6-5	TGTGCCAGCAGTTACTCGGGATGGACAGGGGGCTACGAGCAGTACTTC	CASSYSGWTGGYEQYF
-	once	TRBJ1-5	TRBV28	TGTGCCAGCACCTCCCTAGGGAGCGGCAATCAGCCCCAGCATTTT	CASTSLGSGNQPQHF
-	once	TRBJ1-2	TRBV5-4	TGTGCCAGCAGCTTGAGGGTGAACTATGGCTACACCTTC	CASSLRVNYGYTF
-	-	TRBJ2-5	TRBV27	TGTGCCAGCAGCGACAGAGTCCAAGAGACCCAGTACTTC	CASSDRVQETQYF
-	-	TRBJ2-3	TRBV29-1	TGCAGCGTTGAAGAAGTCAGGAACACAGATACGCAGTATTTT	CSVEEVRNTDTQYF
-	-	TRBJ1-2	TRBV28	TGTGCCAGCAGTTTTACCTCTGGCTACACCTTC	CASSFTSGYTF
-	-	TRBJ2-2	TRBV5-4	TGTGCCAGCAGCCTCTTGGTCCGGGCGAACACCGGGGAGCTGTTTTTT	CASSLLVRANTGELFF
TRBD1	-	TRBJ2-1	TRBV5-1	TGCGCCAGCAATAAAGTGGGACAGGGGGCGAATGAGCAGTTCTTC	CASNKVGQGANEQFF
-	-	TRBJ2-5	TRBV7-9	TGTGCCAGCAGCTTAGTGGGTGGGGAGACCCAGTACTTC	CASSLVGGETQYF
-	medium-sized	TRBJ1-6	TRBV4-2	TGTGCCAGCAGCCAAGATCGGGATTCACCCCTCCACTTT	CASSQDRDSPLHF
TRBD1	-	TRBJ2-7	TRBV28	TGTGCCAGCAGTTACGACAGGGGCTTCTACTACGAGCAGTACTTC	CASSYDRGFYYEQYF
TRBD1	few	TRBJ1-1	TRBV19	TGTGCCAGTACCCGACAGGGAATGAACACTGAAGCTTTCTTT	CASTRQGMNTEAFF
TRBD1	few	TRBJ1-2	TRBV7-9	TGTGCCAGCAGCTTAGGGCCGACAGGGGGTAACTATGGCTACACCTTC	CASSLGPTGGNYGYTF
-	-	TRBJ2-1	TRBV7-9	TGTGCCAGCAGCTTAGTTCGCAGAGGGGGACAAAATGAGCAGTTCTTC	CASSLVRRGGQNEQFF
-	-	TRBJ2-4	TRBV28	TGTGCCAGCAGTTGGGGAGCCGACATTCAGTACTTC	CASSWGADIQYF
-	once	TRBJ2-7	TRBV7-9	TGTGCCAGCAGCTCCAACCCGTTGGTCGGCTCCTCCTACGAGCAGTACTTC	CASSSNPLVGSSYEQYF
-	-	TRBJ1-2	TRBV5-1	TGCGCCAGCAGCGACCGGGGCGAGGTATCCTACACCTTC	CASSDRGEVSYTF
-	-	TRBJ2-2	TRBV15	TGTGCCACCAGCAGAGAGAAGGGGGGGCTTTTCACCGGGGAGCTGTTTTTT	CATSREKGGLFTGELFF
-	-	TRBJ2-5	TRBV25-1	TGTGCCAGCAGTGAATGGCGGGATCAAGAGACCCAGTACTTC	CASSEWRDQETQYF
TRBD1	-	TRBJ1-6	TRBV19	TGTGCCAGTAACGACAGGGGTGGCGATTCACCCCTCCACTTT	CASNDRGGDSPLHF
-	-	TRBJ2-3	TRBV18	TGTGCCAGCTCACCCGCCGACAGCACAGATACGCAGTATTTT	CASSPADSTDTQYF
-	-	TRBJ2-7	TRBV11-2	TGTGCCAGCAGCTTGGAGTTTGGCGAGCAGTACTTC	CASSLEFGEQYF
TRBD1	-	TRBJ1-1	TRBV18	TGTGCCAGCTCACCGACAGGGACCCTTGGGGCTTTCTTT	CASSPTGTLGAFF
TRBD2	-	TRBJ2-3	TRBV18	TGTGCCAGCTCACCTCTAGCGGGGGGGCCGGGAGATACGCAGTATTTT	CASSPLAGGPGDTQYF
TRBD2	-	TRBJ2-3	TRBV18	TGTGCCAGCTCACCACCGCTAGCGGGGGGCACAGATACGCAGTATTTT	CASSPPLAGGTDTQYF
-	-	TRBJ1-4	TRBV7-9	TGTGCCAGCAGCCCATCCTCAGGGTCAACTAATGAAAAACTGTTTTTT	CASSPSSGSTNEKLFF
-	-	TRBJ2-1	TRBV30	TGTGCCTGGAGCCGCCTTGAGGGCAATGAGCAGTTCTTC	CAWSRLEGNEQFF
TRBD1	few	TRBJ1-1	TRBV19	TGTGCCAGTAGTGCAGGGGGACAGCGGGACACTGAAGCTTTCTTT	CASSAGGQRDTEAFF
-	-	TRBJ1-1	TRBV15	TGTGCCACCAGCAGAGATTACACCGGGACCCAAATCCCTGAAGCTTTCTTT	CATSRDYTGTQIPEAFF
-	-	TRBJ1-6	TRBV18	TGTGCCAGCTCACCAGCACCCCTAAGCTCCTATAATTCACCCCTCCACTTT	CASSPAPLSSYNSPLHF
TRBD1	-	TRBJ2-7	TRBV18	TGTGCCAGCTCATCGACAGGGAAGATCGAGCAGTACTTC	CASSSTGKIEQYF
-	-	TRBJ1-1	TRBV30	TGTGCCTGGAATACAGTTAACACTGAAGCTTTCTTT	CAWNTVNTEAFF
-	-	TRBJ1-1	TRBV4-1	TGCGCCAGCAGCCAAGGCGGGGTAGGTACTGAAGCTTTCTTT	CASSQGGVGTEAFF
-	-	TRBJ1-3	TRBV29-1	TGCAGCATTTTAGGACCCTCTGGAAACACCATATATTTT	CSILGPSGNTIYF
-	-	TRBJ1-3	TRBV28	TGTGCCAGCAGTACTGGCGACACCATATATTTT	CASSTGDTIYF
TRBD1	-	TRBJ1-1	TRBV7-8	TGTGCCAGCAGCTCCCAGACAGGGATGAACACTGAAGCTTTCTTT	CASSSQTGMNTEAFF
TRBD1	-	TRBJ2-7	TRBV9	TGTGCCAGCAGCGATCTAGGACAGGGGGACGAGCAGTACTTC	CASSDLGQGDEQYF
-	-	TRBJ1-2	TRBV6-4	TGTGCCAGCAGCACCACACTAGTCTGGGGGTATGGCTACACCTTC	CASSTTLVWGYGYTF
TRBD2	-	TRBJ2-3	TRBV7-8	TGTGCCAGCAGCTTTTCTTCTGGACTAGCGGGCACAGATACGCAGTATTTT	CASSFSSGLAGTDTQYF
-	once	TRBJ1-4	TRBV9	TGTGCCAGCAGCCCCAGGCTAGCGGGGAATGAAGAAAAACTGTTTTTT	CASSPRLAGNEEKLFF
-	-	TRBJ1-5	TRBV10-3	TGTGCCATCAGTGAGGGCAGGGATAGCAATCAGCCCCAGCATTTT	CAISEGRDSNQPQHF
-	-	TRBJ2-5	TRBV4-1	TGCGCCAGCAGCCTAGGACAGCAAGAGACCCAGTACTTC	CASSLGQQETQYF
TRBD2	-	TRBJ2-1	TRBV6-1	TGTGCCAGCAGTGAAGCCACTTCGCGGGGGAGCGGGGATGAGCAGTTCTTC	CASSEATSRGSGDEQFF